These 16 T cell receptor beta chains came from one sample sequenced in a study of blood T cell repertoires in COVID-19. Measured with immunoSEQ multiplex PCR; TCRdb has only the in-frame clones, and not every one. This sample has some 230,000 clones; 80% to 90% occur once, and the top ten carry 2.9%. Sequenced input: peripheral blood. The origin of the receptors is a man aged 50 or older who had recovered from COVID-19.

Of note for this clone: At one end the junction does not follow the germline gene, possibly because of a read error. V usage is TRBV30 and J usage is TRBJ1-6; D remains ambiguous. The CDR3 runs 12 residues. Germline V CDR1 and CDR2: GTSNPN, SVGIG (reference sequence). The CDR3 region has the DNA TGTGCCTGGAGTCTCACATATTCCCCCCTCCACTTT. As protein: CAWSLTYSPLHF.

The chain combines TRBV9 with TRBJ1-3; no reliable D call. Germline V gives CDR1 SGDLS, CDR2 YYNGEE. The CDR3 runs 13 residues. Trimming left V 3 bases short and J 6 bases short, with 10 bases between. This chain's CDR3 is CASSAGVENTIYF. CDR3 nucleotides: TGTGCCAGCAGCGCCGGGGTGGAAAACACCATATATTTT.

The chain has TRBV13 and TRBJ2-2; 8 bases match TRBD1. After removal of 8 bases from V and 8 bases from J, the junction contained 22 bases not matched to a gene. The CDR3 has 18 residues. Germline assignment: CDR1 PRHDT and CDR2 FYEKMQ (reference sequence). The CDR3 here is CASAGVGQGAVRSGELFF. CDR3 nucleotide sequence: TGTGCCAGCGCCGGTGTTGGGCAGGGGGCCGTCAGATCAGGGGAGCTGTTTTTT.

The V gene is TRBV23-1, the J gene TRBJ1-1; D is undetermined. TRBV23-1 is sorted into the ORF group, with uncertain function. Trimming stripped 1 base from V and 1 base from J, with 16 bases between. The CDR3 has 17 residues. CDR3 amino acids: CASSQWLRTEKNTEAFF. The CDR3, as DNA: TGCGCCAGCAGTCAATGGCTCCGCACAGAAAAGAACACTGAAGCTTTCTTT.

This chain links TRBV28 with TRBJ1-2; 7 nucleotides match TRBD1. This CDR3 is 16 amino acids long. Trimming at V came to 5 bases and at J to 4 bases, leaving 13 bases not matched to a gene. Germline values: CDR1 MDHEN, CDR2 SYDVKM. As DNA, the CDR3 is TGTGCCAGCAGTGCCCCAGACAGGGAACTAACCTATGGCTACACCTTC. Residues: CASSAPDRELTYGYTF.

This chain links TRBV15 with TRBJ1-2; tentative D call: TRBD1 (6 bases). Trimming shortened V by 3 bases and J by 8 bases, and 13 bases separated the two germline ends. The germline CDR1 and CDR2 sequences are LNHNV and YYDKDF (reference sequence). CDR3 length: 13 residues. CDR3: CATSRVGGAGYTF. The CDR3 region has the DNA TGTGCCACCAGCAGGGTAGGGGGTGCGGGCTACACCTTC.

Here the CDR3 DNA reads TGTGCCATCAGGGGTCAGGGGGTTAACTACGAGCAGTACTTC. It yields the protein CAIRGQGVNYEQYF. The chain links TRBV10-3 to TRBJ2-7; 7 nucleotides line up with TRBD1. CDR3 length: 14 amino acids. J lost 3 bases, V lost 6 bases, and 8 bases had no gene match. Germline V gives CDR1 ENHRY, CDR2 SYGVKD.

The chain couples TRBV7-2 to TRBJ2-3; possibly TRBD2 for D (5 bases). V was clipped by 5 bases and J by 4 bases, with 10 bases between them. Germline V gene sequence: CDR1 SGHTA, CDR2 FQGNSA. This CDR3 region has 13 residues. CDR3 loop: CASSLGVPDTQYF. DNA for the CDR3: TGTGCCAGCAGCCTGGGAGTCCCAGATACGCAGTATTTT.

The rearrangement joins TRBV5-6 to TRBJ2-7, with TRBD1 matching 8 bases. The CDR3 is made up of 13 amino acids. Germline V gives CDR1 SGHDT, CDR2 YYEEEE. Trimming took 5 bases from V and 4 from J; bases not matched to a gene: 5. The CDR3 region has the DNA TGTGCCAGCAGGGACAGGGATTTGTACGAGCAGTACTTC. It codes for CASRDRDLYEQYF.

This clone was observed a handful of times. The rearrangement links TRBV7-2 to TRBJ2-1; 7 nucleotides align to TRBD1. CDR3 length: 14 residues. With V trimmed by 0 bases and J by 4 bases, 0 bases remained unmatched. Germline lookup yields CDR1 SGHTA and CDR2 FQGNSA. In DNA form, the CDR3 reads TGTGCCAGCAGCTTAGCGACAGGGTACAATGAGCAGTTCTTC. Translated: CASSLATGYNEQFF.

The chain has TRBV19 and TRBJ2-5, with 9 bases lining up with TRBD1. V was pared by 4 bases and J by 2 bases, with 5 bases of the junction left unmatched. This CDR3 contains 15 residues. Per germline, CDR1 LNHDA and CDR2 SQIVND (reference sequence). CDR3 amino acids: CASSTGQGSQETQYF. In nucleotides, the CDR3 is TGTGCCAGTAGTACTGGACAGGGGAGTCAAGAGACCCAGTACTTC.

V gene TRBV29-1 combines with J gene TRBJ2-1; TRBD1 matches 9 bases. Trimming removed 0 bases from V and 9 bases from J; junction bases left unmatched: 9. The CDR3 is 15 amino acids. Germline V gene data show CDR1 as SQVTM and CDR2 as ANQGSEA. Written as DNA, the CDR3 is TGCAGCGTTGAAGAGCAGACAGGGGGTATGGGTGAGCAGTTCTTC. This gives the protein CSVEEQTGGMGEQFF.

The chain combines TRBV28 with TRBJ1-6; TRBD1 aligns across 7 bases. This CDR3 has 14 residues. Germline assignment: CDR1 MDHEN and CDR2 SYDVKM. With V trimmed by 3 bases and J by 7 bases, 3 bases remained unmatched. In DNA form, the CDR3 reads TGTGCCAGCAGTTTCTCCAGGGGGAATTCACCCCTCCACTTT. Residues: CASSFSRGNSPLHF.

V and J are TRBV27 and TRBJ2-5, with TRBD2 as a possible D gene (5 bases). The germline V and J ends were trimmed by 7 bases and 5 bases, with 20 bases remaining between them. The CDR3 is 15 amino acids. Germline V gives CDR1 MNHEY, CDR2 SMNVEV (reference sequence). CDR3 nucleotide sequence: TGTGCCAGCAAAAGCGGAAGATATATCCGGGAGACCCAGTACTTC. Its protein product is CASKSGRYIRETQYF.

This clone was detected once. V gene TRBV6-1 combines with J gene TRBJ1-5; D perhaps matches TRBD1 (5 bases). Germline CDR1 reads MNHNS; CDR2 reads SASEGT. This CDR3 is built from 17 residues. V was shortened by 2 bases and J by 0 bases, with 14 bases between the two germline ends. In nucleotides, the CDR3 is TGTGCCAGCAGTGAATTGGGGAAGGGGCTTAGCAATCAGCCCCAGCATTTT. Translated, it gives CASSELGKGLSNQPQHF.

This sequence joins TRBV29-1 and TRBJ2-7; D unclear. Trimming pared 5 bases from V and 3 bases from J, leaving 14 bases between. This CDR3 contains 13 residues. CDR1 is SQVTM, CDR2 ANQGSEA, per germline. The CDR3 sequence: CSVTESKRYEQYF. For the CDR3, the DNA is TGCAGCGTTACGGAGAGTAAACGCTACGAGCAGTACTTC.